Listed below are T cell receptor beta chains from one sample, sequenced in a study of long-term antiretroviral therapy in people with HIV. The data were produced by immunoSEQ multiplex PCR, yet TCRdb's version contains in-frame clones alone and is incomplete. The table includes fewer than 35,000 clones, around 83% detected once. The source material was unsorted PBMCs, sampled 2.9 years after starting antiretroviral therapy. Every receptor here comes from a man in his fifties or sixties with HIV. The CDR3 runs from the conserved cysteine through the conserved F or W. A D gene is named only where the DNA matches it firmly. The size field is filled for only some rows; it gives once, few, many or a size class.

J: TRBJ1-2
V: TRBV11-2
length: 14
size: few
D: NA
CDR3: CASSPVSSYYGYTF
DNA: TGTGCCAGCAGCCCCGTCTCAAGTTACTATGGCTACACCTTC

J: TRBJ2-4
V: TRBV11-2
length: 17
size: NA
D: NA
CDR3: CASSLLVESLTKNIQYF
DNA: TGTGCCAGCAGCCTATTAGTTGAATCACTGACCAAAAACATTCAGTACTTC

J: TRBJ1-5
V: TRBV6-1
length: 13
size: NA
D: NA
CDR3: CASSGGVGQPQHF
DNA: TGTGCCAGCAGTGGAGGGGTAGGGCAGCCCCAGCATTTT

J: TRBJ1-1
V: TRBV6-6
length: 15
size: once
D: NA
CDR3: CASSSTALGGTEAFF
DNA: TGTGCCAGCAGTTCGACAGCCTTAGGAGGGACTGAAGCTTTCTTT

J: TRBJ2-7
V: TRBV10-2
length: 15
size: NA
D: NA
CDR3: CASSDPGEGADEQYF
DNA: TGCGCCAGCAGTGACCCGGGGGAGGGGGCGGACGAGCAGTACTTC

J: TRBJ1-4
V: TRBV10-2
length: 16
size: NA
D: NA
CDR3: CASSEFGATTNEKLFF
DNA: TGCGCCAGCAGTGAGTTCGGGGCTACAACTAATGAAAAACTGTTTTTT

J: TRBJ1-2
V: TRBV6-6
length: 13
size: few
D: NA
CDR3: CASSYRKGDGYTF
DNA: TGTGCCAGCAGTTATCGTAAGGGGGATGGCTACACCTTC

J: TRBJ1-6
V: TRBV28
length: 16
size: NA
D: TRBD1
CDR3: CASSSVDREDNSPLHF
DNA: TGTGCCAGCAGTTCGGTGGACAGGGAAGATAATTCACCCCTCCACTTT

J: TRBJ2-3
V: TRBV5-8
length: 17
size: NA
D: TRBD2
CDR3: CASSLRGTSGAARAQYF
DNA: TGTGCCAGCAGCTTACGAGGGACTAGCGGGGCCGCACGGGCACAGTATTTT

J: TRBJ1-5
V: TRBV9
length: 15
size: NA
D: TRBD1
CDR3: CASSAGQGSNQPQHF
DNA: TGTGCCAGCAGCGCCGGACAGGGTAGCAATCAGCCCCAGCATTTT

J: TRBJ2-3
V: TRBV19
length: 15
size: NA
D: TRBD2
CDR3: CASRGGGTYTDTQYF
DNA: TGTGCCAGTAGAGGCGGGGGGACTTACACAGATACGCAGTATTTT

J: TRBJ1-4
V: TRBV6-5
length: 13
size: few
D: NA
CDR3: CASRATTNEKLFF
DNA: TGTGCCAGCAGGGCTACAACTAATGAAAAACTGTTTTTT

J: TRBJ2-5
V: TRBV2
length: 15
size: NA
D: TRBD2
CDR3: CASLASGGAWETQYF
DNA: TGTGCCAGCCTTGCTAGCGGGGGGGCGTGGGAGACCCAGTACTTC

J: TRBJ1-5
V: TRBV7-9
length: 12
size: few
D: TRBD1
CDR3: CASRQGNQPQHF
DNA: TGTGCCAGCAGACAGGGGAATCAGCCCCAGCATTTT

J: TRBJ2-7
V: TRBV6-5
length: 12
size: NA
D: TRBD1
CDR3: CASSSTGAEQYF
DNA: TGTGCCAGCAGTTCCACAGGGGCCGAGCAGTACTTC

J: TRBJ1-1
V: TRBV7-3
length: 14
size: NA
D: NA
CDR3: CASSFIAGNTEAFF
DNA: TGTGCCAGCAGCTTCATCGCAGGGAACACTGAAGCTTTCTTT

J: TRBJ1-5
V: TRBV11-2
length: 12
size: once
D: NA
CDR3: CASSSENQPQHF
DNA: TGTGCCAGCAGCTCTGAAAATCAGCCCCAGCATTTT

J: TRBJ2-7
V: TRBV18
length: 14
size: NA
D: NA
CDR3: CASSPDSITYEQYF
DNA: TGTGCCAGCTCACCCGACAGCATCACCTACGAGCAGTACTTC

J: TRBJ1-1
V: TRBV2
length: 13
size: NA
D: NA
CDR3: CASSEGTRPEAFF
DNA: TGTGCCAGCAGTGAAGGAACGAGACCTGAAGCTTTCTTT

J: TRBJ1-6
V: TRBV28
length: 16
size: NA
D: NA
CDR3: CASSPVGGTYNSPLHF
DNA: TGTGCCAGCAGTCCCGTTGGGGGAACCTATAATTCACCCCTCCACTTT

J: TRBJ2-5
V: TRBV28
length: 17
size: NA
D: NA
CDR3: CASSLEFNNLSPETQYF
DNA: TGTGCCAGCAGTTTGGAATTTAACAACCTTAGCCCAGAGACCCAGTACTTC

J: TRBJ1-6
V: TRBV12-2
length: 14
size: few
D: NA
CDR3: CVHAGDGHNSPLHF
DNA: TGTGTACACGCAGGGGACGGACATAATTCACCCCTCCACTTT

J: TRBJ1-4
V: TRBV7-8
length: 14
size: NA
D: TRBD1
CDR3: CASSPRQGGEKLFF
DNA: TGTGCCAGCAGCCCCCGACAGGGCGGTGAAAAACTGTTTTTT

J: TRBJ2-1
V: TRBV12-5
length: 15
size: once
D: TRBD2
CDR3: CASGPGLGNYNEQFF
DNA: TGTGCTAGTGGGCCGGGACTAGGGAACTACAATGAGCAGTTCTTC

J: TRBJ1-1
V: TRBV4-1
length: 13
size: NA
D: NA
CDR3: CASSPSKNTEAFF
DNA: TGCGCCAGCAGCCCGTCCAAAAACACTGAAGCTTTCTTT

J: TRBJ1-4
V: TRBV28
length: 13
size: NA
D: NA
CDR3: CASSGGGLEKLFF
DNA: TGTGCCAGCAGCGGGGGGGGGCTTGAAAAACTGTTTTTT

J: TRBJ1-3
V: TRBV7-2
length: 11
size: few
D: NA
CDR3: CASSPRGALYF
DNA: TGTGCCAGCAGCCCACGAGGGGCTTTATATTTT

J: TRBJ2-5
V: TRBV11-1
length: 14
size: NA
D: TRBD1
CDR3: CASSSRTGRETQYF
DNA: TGTGCCAGCAGCTCCCGGACAGGGAGAGAGACCCAGTACTTC

J: TRBJ2-5
V: TRBV29-1
length: 12
size: once
D: NA
CDR3: CSVTGWAETQYF
DNA: TGCAGCGTTACAGGGTGGGCGGAGACCCAGTACTTC

J: TRBJ2-5
V: TRBV4-3
length: 19
size: NA
D: TRBD1
CDR3: CASSPKTGTGFPLQETQYF
DNA: TGCGCCAGCAGCCCTAAAACCGGGACAGGCTTTCCCCTCCAAGAGACCCAGTACTTC

J: TRBJ1-2
V: TRBV6-1
length: 15
size: NA
D: NA
CDR3: CASSGGLRELYGYTF
DNA: TGTGCCAGCAGTGGGGGTCTCAGGGAGCTCTATGGCTACACCTTC

J: TRBJ1-2
V: TRBV30
length: 14
size: NA
D: NA
CDR3: CAWMGRGARYGYTF
DNA: TGTGCCTGGATGGGTAGGGGGGCTCGCTATGGCTACACCTTC

J: TRBJ1-5
V: TRBV5-5
length: 15
size: NA
D: NA
CDR3: CASSLVGTRNQPQHF
DNA: TGTGCCAGCAGCTTGGTCGGGACACGCAATCAGCCCCAGCATTTT

J: TRBJ1-2
V: TRBV6-1
length: 17
size: NA
D: NA
CDR3: CASSESRLTVGPYGYTF
DNA: TGTGCCAGCAGTGAATCCAGGTTGACCGTGGGCCCCTATGGCTACACCTTC

J: TRBJ1-1
V: TRBV5-1
length: 17
size: once
D: NA
CDR3: CASSLGARAGANTEAFF
DNA: TGCGCCAGCAGCTTGGGAGCTCGGGCAGGAGCCAACACTGAAGCTTTCTTT

J: TRBJ2-5
V: TRBV14
length: 13
size: NA
D: NA
CDR3: CASSQDWRETQYF
DNA: TGTGCCAGCAGCCAAGATTGGCGGGAGACCCAGTACTTC

J: TRBJ1-2
V: TRBV4-1
length: 13
size: NA
D: NA
CDR3: CASSQGQFYGYTF
DNA: TGCGCCAGCAGCCAAGGACAGTTCTATGGCTACACCTTC

J: TRBJ2-7
V: TRBV5-1
length: 14
size: NA
D: NA
CDR3: CASSPESISYEQYF
DNA: TGCGCCAGCAGTCCAGAATCGATCTCCTACGAGCAGTACTTC

J: TRBJ2-7
V: TRBV6-5
length: 15
size: NA
D: NA
CDR3: CASSYLVGTTSEQYF
DNA: TGTGCCAGCAGTTACTTGGTTGGGACGACTAGCGAGCAGTACTTC

J: TRBJ2-7
V: TRBV5-6
length: 14
size: NA
D: NA
CDR3: CASSVQGGSYEQYF
DNA: TGTGCCAGCAGCGTACAGGGAGGCTCCTACGAGCAGTACTTC

J: TRBJ1-2
V: TRBV6-1
length: 12
size: NA
D: TRBD1
CDR3: CASSIQGDGYTF
DNA: TGTGCCAGCAGTATACAGGGGGACGGCTACACCTTC

J: TRBJ1-1
V: TRBV7-2
length: 14
size: NA
D: NA
CDR3: CASSGGVGPTEAFF
DNA: TGTGCCAGCAGCGGCGGGGTGGGGCCCACTGAAGCTTTCTTT

J: TRBJ2-7
V: TRBV2
length: 12
size: NA
D: NA
CDR3: CASGKGNKKQYF
DNA: TGTGCCAGCGGAAAGGGCAACAAAAAGCAGTACTTC

J: TRBJ2-7
V: TRBV19
length: 16
size: NA
D: NA
CDR3: CASSTYGSVGSYEQYF
DNA: TGTGCCAGTAGCACCTACGGAAGTGTGGGGTCCTACGAGCAGTACTTC

J: TRBJ2-7
V: TRBV27
length: 16
size: NA
D: NA
CDR3: CASSPSTRGLPYEQYF
DNA: TGTGCCAGCAGTCCCTCGACTCGGGGGCTCCCCTACGAGCAGTACTTC

J: TRBJ2-3
V: TRBV4-1
length: 13
size: NA
D: NA
CDR3: CASSRTWTDTQYF
DNA: TGCGCCAGCAGCCGGACCTGGACAGATACGCAGTATTTT

J: TRBJ2-5
V: TRBV11-2
length: 15
size: few
D: NA
CDR3: CASSLEPGPQETQYF
DNA: TGTGCCAGCAGCTTAGAACCGGGACCCCAAGAGACCCAGTACTTC

J: TRBJ1-4
V: TRBV7-8
length: 13
size: NA
D: NA
CDR3: CASSSKGLEKLFF
DNA: TGTGCCAGCAGCTCCAAGGGGCTTGAAAAACTGTTTTTT

J: TRBJ2-2
V: TRBV28
length: 14
size: NA
D: TRBD1
CDR3: CASSLTGGTGELFF
DNA: TGTGCCAGCAGTTTAACAGGGGGAACCGGGGAGCTGTTTTTT

J: TRBJ1-2
V: TRBV19
length: 15
size: NA
D: NA
CDR3: CASSRRQYNPYGYTF
DNA: TGTGCCAGTAGTAGAAGACAGTACAACCCCTATGGCTACACCTTC

J: TRBJ1-4
V: TRBV11-2
length: 12
size: NA
D: NA
CDR3: CASRLDSEKLFF
DNA: TGTGCCAGCAGGCTAGACAGTGAAAAACTGTTTTTT

J: TRBJ1-1
V: TRBV6-5
length: 14
size: once
D: NA
CDR3: CASSAGRTFTEAFF
DNA: TGTGCCAGCAGTGCGGGCAGGACCTTCACTGAAGCTTTCTTT